This is a list of T cell receptor beta chains from one sample in a study of PD-1 blockade in classical Hodgkin lymphoma. Method: immunoSEQ multiplex PCR; TCRdb's copy keeps in-frame clones and lacks some. The sample contains 100,000 to 130,000 clones, 89% of which appear only once. The sequencing used peripheral blood mononuclear cells (PBMCs), collected before the second cycle of nivolumab. These receptors were obtained from a human donor with classical Hodgkin lymphoma. The CDR3 runs from the conserved cysteine through the conserved F or W. A D gene is named only where the DNA matches it firmly. For some rows the clone size is stated as once, few or many, or as a class when expanded; others skip it.

TRBV10-1	few	TRBJ1-1	NA	CASSESGQGRTEAFF	TGCGCCAGCAGTGAGTCAGGGCAGGGGAGGACTGAAGCTTTCTTT
TRBV5-1	NA	TRBJ2-2	NA	CASSSNTGELFF	TGCGCCAGCAGCTCCAACACCGGGGAGCTGTTTTTT
TRBV14	NA	TRBJ2-1	TRBD2	CASSRLAGGYNEQFF	TGTGCCAGCAGCCGCCTAGCGGGAGGCTACAATGAGCAGTTCTTC
TRBV4-1	NA	TRBJ2-7	TRBD2	CASSQESGRIYEQYF	TGCGCCAGCAGCCAAGAGAGCGGGAGAATCTACGAGCAGTACTTC
TRBV30	NA	TRBJ1-5	NA	CAWSEGQGSNQPQHF	TGTGCCTGGAGTGAGGGCCAGGGTAGCAATCAGCCCCAGCATTTT
TRBV7-2	NA	TRBJ2-7	TRBD2	CASSTSGTSGRIVYEQYF	TGTGCCAGCAGCACCTCCGGGACTAGCGGGAGAATTGTGTACGAGCAGTACTTC
TRBV28	NA	TRBJ1-1	NA	CASSFEPSQAFF	TGTGCCAGCAGTTTTGAACCCAGCCAAGCTTTCTTT
TRBV4-1	NA	TRBJ1-1	TRBD1	CASSPGTGIVNTEAFF	TGCGCCAGCAGCCCTGGGACAGGTATAGTGAACACTGAAGCTTTCTTT
TRBV11-3	once	TRBJ1-2	NA	CASRLGGYQMGGYTF	TGTGCCAGCAGACTTGGGGGATATCAGATGGGAGGCTACACCTTC
TRBV10-2	NA	TRBJ2-7	NA	CASSPDYEQYF	TGCGCCAGCAGTCCGGATTACGAGCAGTACTTC
TRBV7-9	once	TRBJ2-2	NA	CASSPLYTGELFF	TGTGCCAGCAGCCCCCTTTACACCGGGGAGCTGTTTTTT
TRBV6-1	NA	TRBJ1-5	TRBD1	CASSPGGFGNQPQHF	TGTGCCAGCAGCCCAGGGGGATTTGGCAATCAGCCCCAGCATTTT
TRBV27	NA	TRBJ1-2	NA	CASSLSDGYLRRDGYTF	TGTGCCAGCAGTTTATCTGATGGATACCTACGCCGGGATGGCTACACCTTC
TRBV2	NA	TRBJ1-4	TRBD1	CASSRQGARGEKLFF	TGTGCCAGCAGCAGACAGGGGGCCCGCGGGGAAAAACTGTTTTTT
TRBV6-5	NA	TRBJ1-6	TRBD1	CASSTRQGPNSPLHF	TGTGCCAGCAGTACCCGACAGGGGCCTAATTCACCCCTCCACTTT
TRBV27	NA	TRBJ2-1	TRBD2	CASSLFAGGRSYNEQFF	TGTGCCAGCAGTTTATTCGCGGGAGGAAGGTCCTACAATGAGCAGTTCTTC
TRBV4-2	NA	TRBJ2-7	NA	CASSQDPVGPYEQYF	TGTGCCAGCAGCCAAGATCCCGTGGGGCCCTACGAGCAGTACTTC
TRBV7-2	NA	TRBJ2-1	TRBD2	CASSLEGLAGGEQFF	TGTGCCAGCAGCTTAGAGGGACTAGCGGGAGGTGAGCAGTTCTTC
TRBV5-1	NA	TRBJ2-5	NA	CASSLVGVTETQYF	TGCGCCAGCAGCTTGGTAGGGGTGACGGAGACCCAGTACTTC
TRBV4-1	NA	TRBJ1-3	TRBD1	CASSLSDRGSGNTIYF	TGCGCCAGCAGCTTGAGCGACAGGGGGTCTGGAAACACCATATATTTT
TRBV4-3	NA	TRBJ2-2	NA	CASSQDLGGPDTGELFF	TGCGCCAGCAGCCAAGACCTTGGTGGACCCGACACCGGGGAGCTGTTTTTT
TRBV13	NA	TRBJ2-3	NA	CASSLVSLGNAIGTDTQYF	TGTGCCAGCAGCTTAGTGAGTCTAGGGAACGCGATAGGCACAGATACGCAGTATTTT
TRBV7-2	NA	TRBJ2-7	NA	CASSPSYERDFRGEQYF	TGTGCCAGCAGCCCGTCCTATGAGCGGGATTTCAGGGGCGAGCAGTACTTC
TRBV28	NA	TRBJ2-1	TRBD2	CASSLQGLAIVYEQFF	TGTGCCAGCAGTTTACAGGGACTAGCGATAGTCTATGAGCAGTTCTTC
TRBV5-6	NA	TRBJ2-7	TRBD2	CASSLTAGVEQYF	TGTGCCAGCAGCTTGACAGCGGGAGTAGAGCAGTACTTC
TRBV5-1	NA	TRBJ2-5	TRBD1	CASSSPGQGIKMETQYF	TGCGCCAGCAGCTCTCCGGGACAGGGAATAAAGATGGAGACCCAGTACTTC
TRBV5-4	NA	TRBJ1-5	NA	CASSRDGDQPQHF	TGTGCCAGCAGCAGGGACGGGGATCAGCCCCAGCATTTT
TRBV5-1	NA	TRBJ2-1	TRBD1	CASSLADRVLGNEQFF	TGCGCCAGCAGCTTGGCGGACAGGGTTTTAGGCAATGAGCAGTTCTTC
TRBV11-2	NA	TRBJ2-7	TRBD2	CASSFLPAGGLDEQYF	TGTGCCAGCAGCTTCCTTCCGGCGGGAGGCTTAGATGAGCAGTACTTC
TRBV21-1	NA	TRBJ2-1	NA	CASSTWTSGAPSSYNEQFF	TGTGCCAGCAGCACCTGGACTAGCGGGGCCCCCAGCTCCTACAATGAGCAGTTCTTC
TRBV9	NA	TRBJ2-2	NA	CASSVGRTGELFF	TGTGCCAGCAGCGTAGGTCGGACCGGGGAGCTGTTTTTT
TRBV27	NA	TRBJ2-1	TRBD2	CASSFRMTSGSWNEQFF	TGTGCCAGCAGTTTTCGCATGACTAGCGGGAGTTGGAATGAGCAGTTCTTC
TRBV11-2	once	TRBJ2-2	TRBD1	CASRGQGFNTGELFF	TGTGCCAGCAGGGGACAGGGATTCAACACCGGGGAGCTGTTTTTT
TRBV5-4	NA	TRBJ2-7	NA	CASSLGMGPTYEQYF	TGTGCCAGCAGCTTAGGAATGGGACCCACCTACGAGCAGTACTTC
TRBV6-6	NA	TRBJ1-3	TRBD1	CASSRQGSGNTIYF	TGTGCCAGCAGCCGACAGGGGTCTGGAAACACCATATATTTT
TRBV5-5	NA	TRBJ2-4	TRBD2	CASSLGPGTSGSPRDIQYF	TGTGCCAGCAGCTTGGGACCCGGGACTAGCGGGAGCCCTAGGGACATTCAGTACTTC
TRBV5-5	NA	TRBJ1-2	TRBD1	CASSSPQGAYGYTF	TGTGCCAGCAGCTCCCCCCAGGGGGCGTATGGCTACACCTTC
TRBV9	NA	TRBJ2-2	TRBD2	CASSALAGVVGELFF	TGTGCCAGCAGCGCACTAGCGGGAGTTGTCGGGGAGCTGTTTTTT
TRBV4-2	NA	TRBJ1-1	NA	CASSRLFRGGAEAFF	TGTGCCAGCAGCCGATTATTCAGGGGTGGGGCTGAAGCTTTCTTT
TRBV11-2	NA	TRBJ1-4	TRBD1	CASSLVGQGATNEKLFF	TGTGCCAGCAGCTTAGTTGGACAGGGGGCAACTAATGAAAAACTGTTTTTT
TRBV2	NA	TRBJ2-1	TRBD2	CASSGRLGNEQFF	TGTGCCAGCAGCGGGAGGTTGGGGAATGAGCAGTTCTTC
TRBV7-2	NA	TRBJ1-5	NA	CASSLSNQPQHF	TGTGCCAGCAGCTTGAGCAATCAGCCCCAGCATTTT
TRBV19	NA	TRBJ1-3	NA	CASSATGGNTIYF	TGTGCCAGTAGTGCGACAGGAGGAAACACCATATATTTT